This TCR beta chain appears in the sequencing data of a study of OX40 agonist ivuxolimab in advanced cancers. Germline CDR1 reads SGHRS; CDR2 reads YFSETQ. The V end lost 5 bases, the J end lost 7 bases, and 13 bases lay between the germline ends. The CDR3 contains 13 residues. The table came from immunoSEQ multiplex PCR; TCRdb's copy has only in-frame clones and leaves some out. The sample consists of more than 60,000 clones, 77% of them appearing once. The material sequenced was CD4+ or CD8+ T cells sorted from blood, taken in a trial of the OX40 agonist ivuxolimab. The TCR originated in an adult with an advanced solid tumor such as melanoma, head and neck, liver or kidney cancer. V gene TRBV5-1 combines with J gene TRBJ2-1, with D hard to call. The CDR3 DNA reads as TGCGCCAGCAGAAGCACTGAGGTGAATGAGCAGTTCTTC. This sequence encodes CASRSTEVNEQFF.